The rows below give T cell receptor beta chains drawn from one sample of a study of regulatory T cells in long-lasting Graves disease. TCRdb ran MiXCR on the multiplex PCR reads and lists one entry per CDR3 protein. The repertoire holds under 300,000 distinct CDR3 sequences, over 20% seen once, with approximately 13% in the top ten. The specimen was peripheral blood mononuclear cells (PBMCs), collected at new diagnosis, from a patient treated with antithyroid drugs. The origin of the receptors is a female donor with Graves disease. The CDR3 runs from the conserved cysteine through the conserved F or W. D genes are given only for firm matches. Clone size is given for some rows only: seen once, a few or many times, or a class if the clone is expanded.

d_gene,v_gene,j_gene,abundance,CDR3nt,CDR3aa
.,TRBV5-5,TRBJ2-7,many,TGTGCCAGCAGCTTGTTCGCAGATTCCCCCTACGAGCAGTACTTC,CASSLFADSPYEQYF
TRBD2,TRBV7-3,TRBJ2-3,many,TGTGCCAGCAGCCCCGGCCGCGGGAGGGGAGTGGCAGATACGCAGTATTTT,CASSPGRGRGVADTQYF
.,TRBV5-1,TRBJ2-5,many,TGCGCCAGCAGCTTGGATCTGGTAGAAGAGACCCAGTACTTC,CASSLDLVEETQYF
.,TRBV9,TRBJ2-6,.,TGTGCCAGCAGCCCCCACGAGGGTACCCGTTACTCGGCCAACGTCCTGACTTTC,CASSPHEGTRYSANVLTF
.,TRBV7-2,TRBJ2-1,many,TGTGCCAGCAGCATTAGAATACAGCAGTTCTTC,CASSIRIQQFF
TRBD1,TRBV20-1,TRBJ1-5,.,TGCAGTGCCACCGCCGGGACAGCGAATCAGCCCCAGCATTTT,CSATAGTANQPQHF
.,TRBV3-1,TRBJ2-7,many,TGTGCCAGCAGCCAAGTGGGTACAATTTACGAGCAGTACTTC,CASSQVGTIYEQYF
.,TRBV6-1,TRBJ1-6,few,TGTGCCAGCAGTGATACCAACTATTCACCCCTCCACTTT,CASSDTNYSPLHF
.,TRBV19,TRBJ2-2,few,TGTGCCAGTAGTTCTCACGGGGGAAGCACCGGGGAGCTGTTTTTT,CASSSHGGSTGELFF
.,TRBV27,TRBJ2-2,many,TGTGCCAGCAGTTTCGCGACCCCCATGGGTAGGGCCGGGGAGCTGTTTTTT,CASSFATPMGRAGELFF
TRBD1,TRBV19,TRBJ1-1,many,TGTGCCAGTAGCCATGGGAACGGACAGGGGGCGAACACTGAAGCTTTCTTT,CASSHGNGQGANTEAFF
TRBD1,TRBV5-5,TRBJ2-7,many,TGTGCCAGCAGCTTGGTAGGACAGGGAACCTACGAGCAGTACTTC,CASSLVGQGTYEQYF
.,TRBV18,TRBJ2-5,many,TGTGCCAGCTCACCAGAGTCAGGGTGGCAAGAGACCCAGTACTTC,CASSPESGWQETQYF
TRBD1,TRBV9,TRBJ1-2,many,TGCGCCAGCAGCTTGACCGGGACAGTGCCGGAATTTGGCTACACCTTC,CASSLTGTVPEFGYTF
.,TRBV11-3,TRBJ2-2,.,TGTGCCAGCAGCTCCAGTAGCGGAAAAACCGGGGAGCTGTTTTTT,CASSSSSGKTGELFF
TRBD2,TRBV5-6,TRBJ2-1,many,TGTGCCAGCAGCCCAGGACTAGCGGGGGGGTTTCCCCAGTTCTTC,CASSPGLAGGFPQFF
.,TRBV5-6,TRBJ1-5,many,TGTGCCAGCAGCTTGGCCACCAGGGGCGGGTTTCAGCCCCAGCATTTT,CASSLATRGGFQPQHF
TRBD1,TRBV4-3,TRBJ2-7,few,TGCGCCAGCAGCCAAGACTCGGACAGGTACAGCGAGCAGTACTTC,CASSQDSDRYSEQYF
.,TRBV4-2,TRBJ2-5,.,TGTGCCAGCAGCCAATCCGACAGGGAGACCCAGTACTTC,CASSQSDRETQYF